The clone carrying this TCR beta chain was seen ten or more times. This sample is part of a study of early T cells in non-severe SARS-CoV-2 infection. Each CDR3 protein gets one entry after TCRdb re-called the 5' RACE reads with MiXCR. The sample shows 55,000 to 85,000 distinct CDR3 sequences, approximately 9.1% of them seen only once. Germline CDR1 and CDR2: ENHRY and SYGVKD. V was trimmed by 2 bases and J by 2 bases, leaving 10 bases between them. The CDR3 is 14 residues long. This rearrangement joins TRBV10-3 to TRBJ2-7; possible D gene TRBD1, 5 bases. Sequencing used whole blood, obtained at baseline. The source of this sequence is an adult who was a healthcare worker with PCR-confirmed SARS-CoV-2 infection or an uninfected control (not recorded which). CDR3 DNA: TGTGCCATCAGTGAGGACAGTGGCACCTACGAGCAGTACTTC. It yields the protein CAISEDSGTYEQYF.